This note documents a single T cell receptor beta chain sequence. Profiled with immunoSEQ multiplex PCR; TCRdb holds only in-frame clones, not every one. The data show some 49,000 clones, nearly 95% seen once. As for time point: new active TB diagnosis, blood taken before or within 7 days of starting treatment. The sample comes from a study of T cells in tuberculosis. Trimming removed 0 bases from V and 3 bases from J, with 13 bases in between. The germline V gene encodes CDR1 SGHRS and CDR2 YFSETQ. This CDR3 has 15 residues. The starting material was PBMCs, obtained at tuberculosis diagnosis. This chain links TRBV5-1 with TRBJ2-7; TRBD1 might be the D (6 bases). The sequence was obtained from an adult with tuberculosis. For the CDR3, the DNA is TGCGCCAGCAGCTTGGGTAGGGGGAGATTCTACGAGCAGTACTTC. Translated, it gives CASSLGRGRFYEQYF.